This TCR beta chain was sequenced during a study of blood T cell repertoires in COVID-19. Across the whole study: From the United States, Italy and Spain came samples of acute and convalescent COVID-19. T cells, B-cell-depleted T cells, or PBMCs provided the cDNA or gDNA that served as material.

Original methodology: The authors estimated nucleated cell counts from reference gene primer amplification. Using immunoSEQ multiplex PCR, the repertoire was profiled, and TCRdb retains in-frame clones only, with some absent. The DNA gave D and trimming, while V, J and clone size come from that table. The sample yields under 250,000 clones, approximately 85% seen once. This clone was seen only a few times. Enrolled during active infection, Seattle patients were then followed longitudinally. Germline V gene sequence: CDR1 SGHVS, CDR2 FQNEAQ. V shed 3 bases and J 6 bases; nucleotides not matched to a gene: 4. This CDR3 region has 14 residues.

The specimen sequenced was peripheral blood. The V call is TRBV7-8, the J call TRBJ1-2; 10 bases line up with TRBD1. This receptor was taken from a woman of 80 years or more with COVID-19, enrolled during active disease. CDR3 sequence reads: CASSFRQGADGYTF. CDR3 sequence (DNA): TGTGCCAGCAGCTTCAGACAGGGGGCGGATGGCTACACCTTC.